The 23 T cell receptor beta chains reported below all come from one sample, sequenced in a study of blood T cell repertoires in COVID-19. Generated by immunoSEQ multiplex PCR, the TCRdb table keeps only in-frame clones and is missing some. Of around 81,000 clones listed, roughly 86% were seen once; the top ten hold just under 7.5%. Sequencing input: peripheral blood. These receptors came from a man between 65 and 85 years old with acute or convalescent COVID-19.

The chain couples TRBV7-2 to TRBJ2-1; weak D call: TRBD1 (6 bases). This CDR3 has 15 residues. Germline assignment: CDR1 SGHTA and CDR2 FQGNSA. Trimming removed 3 bases at V and 3 bases at J, with 12 bases between. The CDR3 sequence is CASSLVTGIYNEQFF. The CDR3 DNA reads as TGTGCCAGCAGCTTGGTGACAGGAATCTACAATGAGCAGTTCTTC. Full variable domain (missing parts from reference TRBV7-2 and TRBJ2-1): GAGVSQSPSNKVTEKGKDVELRCDPISGHTALYWYRQSLGQGLEFLIYFQGNSAPDKSGLPSDRFSAERTGGSVSTLTIQRTQQEDSAVYLCASSLVTGIYNEQFFGPGTRLTVL.

For the CDR3, the DNA is TGCACCGGTTGCCCCGGGGAGCTGTTTTTT. Its translation is CTGCPGELFF. The chain joins TRBV20-1 to TRBJ2-2; D not certain. CDR1 is DFQATT, CDR2 SNEGSKA, per germline (reference sequence). The CDR3 consists of 10 residues.

V is TRBV13 and J is TRBJ2-5; 11 bases are shared with TRBD1. V was clipped by 1 base and J by 3 bases; unmatched bases: 4. The germline CDR1 and CDR2 sequences are PRHDT and FYEKMQ (reference sequence). This CDR3 contains 16 residues. CDR3 amino acids: CASSLVGDRGKETQYF. Here the CDR3 DNA reads TGTGCCAGCAGCTTAGTTGGGGACAGGGGGAAAGAGACCCAGTACTTC.

The chain has TRBV5-1 and TRBJ2-7, with TRBD2 as a possible D gene (5 bases). Trimming stripped 4 bases from V and 7 bases from J, with 9 bases between. Germline CDR1 is SGHRS and CDR2 is YFSETQ. The CDR3 runs 11 residues. This CDR3 is CASSVRGEQYF. The CDR3 DNA reads as TGCGCCAGCAGCGTTAGAGGGGAGCAGTACTTC.

This clone appeared once. This chain joins TRBV28 and TRBJ2-1, with 10 bases that match TRBD2. Germline V lookup: CDR1 MDHEN, CDR2 SYDVKM. There are 16 residues in the CDR3. With V trimmed by 2 bases and J by 4 bases, 5 bases remained unmatched. CDR3 in amino acids: CASSLERAGGYNEQFF. The CDR3 DNA reads as TGTGCCAGCAGTTTAGAGAGAGCGGGAGGGTACAATGAGCAGTTCTTC.

This rearrangement joins TRBV15 to TRBJ2-7, with D maybe TRBD1 (6 bases). The V gene lost 5 bases and the J gene lost 0 bases, with 17 bases spanning the gap. Germline values: CDR1 LNHNV, CDR2 YYDKDF (reference sequence). The CDR3 loop spans 16 amino acids. In DNA form, the CDR3 reads TGTGCCACCAGCCCCGAACAGGGATTTAGCTCCTACGAGCAGTACTTC. It codes for CATSPEQGFSSYEQYF.

V gene TRBV18 combines with J gene TRBJ2-2, with 7 bases aligning to TRBD2. The CDR3 has 15 amino acids. V lost 6 bases and J lost 4; bases outside the gene matches: 8. Germline lookup yields CDR1 KGHSH and CDR2 LQKENI. The CDR3 here is CASSRGLVSTGELFF. In nucleotides, the CDR3 is TGTGCCAGCTCCCGCGGACTAGTAAGCACCGGGGAGCTGTTTTTT. Full variable domain (missing parts from reference TRBV18 and TRBJ2-2): NAGVMQNPRHLVRRRGQEARLRCSPMKGHSHVYWYRQLPEEGLKFMVYLQKENIIDESGMPKERFSAEFPKEGPSILRIQQVVRGDSAAYFCASSRGLVSTGELFFGEGSRLTVL.

This clone was seen once. This sequence joins TRBV18 and TRBJ1-3, with D possibly being TRBD1 (6 bases). CDR1 KGHSH and CDR2 LQKENI come from the germline V gene. This CDR3 region has 12 residues. V dropped 6 bases and J dropped 8 bases, with 11 bases sitting between them. DNA of the CDR3: TGTGCCAGCTCGACAGGATCCGACACCATATATTTT. Its protein is CASSTGSDTIYF.

CDR3 in amino acids: CASRKLGQNNEKLFF. CDR3 DNA sequence: TGTGCCAGTAGGAAATTAGGACAGAATAATGAAAAACTGTTTTTT. This rearrangement joins TRBV6-5 to TRBJ1-4, with D perhaps TRBD1 (6 bases). The V end lost 9 bases, the J end lost 4 bases, and 18 bases lay between the germline ends. The CDR3 has 15 amino acids. Germline lookup yields CDR1 MNHEY and CDR2 SVGAGI.

The chain has TRBV28 and TRBJ1-4; 7 nucleotides align to TRBD1. The J segment lost 8 bases and the V segment lost 7 bases, leaving 10 bases of the junction unmatched. The germline CDR1 and CDR2 sequences are MDHEN and SYDVKM. This CDR3 region has 14 residues. The CDR3 loop reads CASTPDRVGEKLFF. In nucleotides, the CDR3 is TGTGCCAGCACGCCTGACAGGGTAGGGGAAAAACTGTTTTTT.

The chain uses TRBV6-5 and TRBJ2-1; D is unresolved. This CDR3 comprises 13 residues. V was clipped by 0 bases and J by 3 bases, with 3 bases between them. The germline CDR1 and CDR2 sequences are MNHEY and SVGAGI. CDR3 protein: CASSYSSYNEQFF. DNA of the CDR3: TGTGCCAGCAGTTACTCGAGCTACAATGAGCAGTTCTTC.

The chain links TRBV7-2 to TRBJ2-7, with 7 bases matching TRBD2. Unmatched junction bases numbered 8, after V lost 6 bases and J lost 0 bases. In germline, CDR1 is SGHTA, CDR2 FQGNSA. CDR3 size: 15 residues. In nucleotides, the CDR3 is TGTGCCAGCAGTCCCAGCGGGACCAGCTCCTACGAGCAGTACTTC. It yields the protein CASSPSGTSSYEQYF.

This rearrangement joins TRBV27 to TRBJ2-3; 9 bases line up with TRBD1. The CDR3 contains 18 residues. Unmatched junction bases numbered 9, after V lost 2 bases and J lost 0 bases. Germline CDR1 and CDR2: MNHEY and SMNVEV (reference sequence). CDR3 coding DNA: TGTGCCAGCAGTTTAAAGGGGACAGGGTTTACAAGCACAGATACGCAGTATTTT. It translates to CASSLKGTGFTSTDTQYF.

V gene TRBV28 combines with J gene TRBJ2-3, with 8 bases identical to TRBD2. Trimming cost V 5 bases and J 0 bases; bases outside gene matches: 4. Germline V CDR1 and CDR2: MDHEN, SYDVKM. The CDR3 runs to 15 residues. The CDR3 loop reads CASSTSGRSTDTQYF. DNA for the CDR3: TGTGCCAGCAGTACTAGCGGTAGAAGCACAGATACGCAGTATTTT.

This clone has only a few counts. The chain joins TRBV27 to TRBJ2-2; 7 bases are shared with TRBD1. CDR1 and CDR2 from the germline V gene are MNHEY and SMNVEV (reference sequence). The CDR3 loop spans 16 amino acids. V gave up 3 bases and J gave up 3 bases; unmatched junction bases: 7. As DNA, the CDR3 is TGTGCCAGCAGTTTTTTTGACAGGGTGGACACCGGGGAGCTGTTTTTT. It is translated as CASSFFDRVDTGELFF.

The chain has TRBV28 and TRBJ2-7; 7 positions agree with TRBD1. CDR1 is MDHEN and CDR2 is SYDVKM in the germline V gene. This CDR3 comprises 15 residues. J was trimmed by 2 bases and V by 6 bases; bases with no gene match: 10. Written as DNA, the CDR3 is TGTGCCAGCAGAGATACAGGGGCGGCCACCTACGAGCAGTACTTC. As protein: CASRDTGAATYEQYF.

The gene calls are TRBV7-3 and TRBJ1-2, with a weak D call TRBD1 (5 bases). The CDR3 spans 14 residues. CDR1 and CDR2 (germline): SGHTA, FQGTGA. V was shortened by 4 bases and J by 7 bases, with 16 bases between the two germline ends. DNA of the CDR3: TGTGCCAGCAGCTCGAGTGATAGGGGAGGTGGCTACACCTTC. The encoded protein is CASSSSDRGGGYTF.

The chain's CDR3 is CASRLGQGFSGANVLTF. The CDR3 DNA is TGCGCCAGCAGATTAGGACAGGGTTTCTCTGGGGCCAACGTCCTGACTTTC. The chain recombines TRBV10-2 with TRBJ2-6; the match to TRBD1 covers 8 bases. CDR3 length: 17 amino acids. The V gene end was trimmed by 6 bases and the J gene end by 0 bases; junction bases not matched to a gene: 7. Germline values: CDR1 WSHSY, CDR2 SAAADI.

The genes are TRBV5-6 and TRBJ2-2; weak D call: TRBD2 (5 bases). Per germline, CDR1 SGHDT and CDR2 YYEEEE. The ends were cut back, 0 bases at V and 3 bases at J, with 15 bases in the middle. This CDR3 has 17 residues. Here the CDR3 reads CASSLALRGPYTGELFF. CDR3 DNA: TGTGCCAGCAGCTTGGCATTGCGCGGGCCCTACACCGGGGAGCTGTTTTTT.

V and J are TRBV24-1 and TRBJ2-1; the match to TRBD2 covers 9 bases. The CDR3 spans 15 residues. With 9 bases clipped from V and 7 bases from J, the junction kept 12 bases outside the gene matches. Germline-derived CDR1 and CDR2 are KGHDR and SFDVKD. CDR3: CATGFFSGSGNEQFF. The CDR3 nucleotides read TGTGCCACCGGATTTTTTAGCGGGAGTGGAAATGAGCAGTTCTTC.

This rearrangement joins TRBV11-2 to TRBJ2-2, with 8 bases aligning to TRBD2. The CDR3 has 16 amino acids. The ends lost 0 bases at V and 7 bases at J; junction bases unmatched: 7. Germline assignment: CDR1 SGHAT and CDR2 FQNNGV. The CDR3 here is CASSLEAGAVGGELFF. The CDR3 nucleotides read TGTGCCAGCAGCTTAGAAGCGGGAGCAGTCGGCGGGGAGCTGTTTTTT. Full variable domain (missing parts from reference TRBV11-2 and TRBJ2-2): EAGVAQSPRYKIIEKRQSVAFWCNPISGHATLYWYQQILGQGPKLLIQFQNNGVVDDSQLPKDRFSAERLKGVDSTLKIQPAKLEDSAVYLCASSLEAGAVGGELFFGEGSRLTVL.

The chain is built from TRBV7-2 and TRBJ2-7, with unresolved D. In germline, CDR1 is SGHTA, CDR2 FQGNSA. Deletions cut 3 bases from V and 2 bases from J, with 8 bases between. The CDR3 is 13 residues long. CDR3 amino acids: CASSFTVTYEQYF. CDR3 nucleotides: TGTGCCAGCAGCTTTACAGTAACCTACGAGCAGTACTTC. The variable domain in full, completed from reference TRBV7-2 and TRBJ2-7, reads GAGVSQSPSNKVTEKGKDVELRCDPISGHTALYWYRQSLGQGLEFLIYFQGNSAPDKSGLPSDRFSAERTGGSVSTLTIQRTQQEDSAVYLCASSFTVTYEQYFGPGTRLTVT.

The rearrangement uses TRBV9 and TRBJ1-3, with TRBD1 identical over 9 bases. In germline, CDR1 is SGDLS, CDR2 YYNGEE. V was pared by 4 bases and J by 7 bases, with 9 bases of the junction left unmatched. The CDR3 is 15 residues long. The CDR3 reads CASSPGQGFINTIYF. In DNA, the CDR3 is TGTGCCAGCAGCCCTGGACAGGGGTTTATTAACACCATATATTTT.